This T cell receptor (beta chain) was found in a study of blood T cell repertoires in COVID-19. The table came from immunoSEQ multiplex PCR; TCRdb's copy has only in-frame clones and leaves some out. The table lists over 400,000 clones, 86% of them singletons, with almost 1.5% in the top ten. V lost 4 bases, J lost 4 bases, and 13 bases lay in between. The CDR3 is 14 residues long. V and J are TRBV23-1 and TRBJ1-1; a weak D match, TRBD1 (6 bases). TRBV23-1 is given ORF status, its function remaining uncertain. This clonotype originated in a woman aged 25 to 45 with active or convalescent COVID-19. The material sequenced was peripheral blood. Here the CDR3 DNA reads TGCGCCAGCAGTCTCGGGACACGGGCCACTGAAGCTTTCTTT. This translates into CASSLGTRATEAFF.